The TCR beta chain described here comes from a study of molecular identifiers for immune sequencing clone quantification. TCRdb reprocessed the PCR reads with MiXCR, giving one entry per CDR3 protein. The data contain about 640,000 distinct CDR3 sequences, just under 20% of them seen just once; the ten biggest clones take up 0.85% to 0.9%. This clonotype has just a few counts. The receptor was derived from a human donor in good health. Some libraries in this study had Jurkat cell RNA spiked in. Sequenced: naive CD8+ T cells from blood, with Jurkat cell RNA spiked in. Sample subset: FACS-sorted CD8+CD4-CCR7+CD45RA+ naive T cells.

The CDR3, as DNA: TGTGCCAGCTCACTATTCTCGGCGGGGGGGTACGAGCAGTACTTC. This sequence encodes CASSLFSAGGYEQYF. The J gene is TRBJ2-7, the V gene TRBV18; 9 bases agree with TRBD2. Germline V lookup: CDR1 KGHSH, CDR2 LQKENI. V lost 4 bases to trimming and J lost 4 bases; unmatched junction nucleotides: 8. The CDR3 spans 15 residues.